The source of this TCR beta chain is a study of metastatic and nonmetastatic thyroid tumors. In the source study's methods: A classifier of distant metastasis in papillary thyroid cancer was built from CDR3 differences (across clinicopathological groups). TCRdb re-analyzed the PCR reads using MiXCR. The authors' filters were not applied to this entry. The repertoire holds about 21,000 clones, with about 30% as singletons. No patient had received any treatment before thyroid surgery. The CDR3 contains 16 residues. V was clipped by 4 bases and J by 2 bases, with 12 bases between them. CDR1 SGHVS and CDR2 FQNEAQ come from the germline V gene.

This TCR was sampled from a male donor with papillary thyroid cancer or a benign thyroid nodule (not recorded which). Some clones in this sample may be carry-over from other donors' samples. The chain uses TRBV7-8 and TRBJ2-6; D remains unclear. Sequenced material: tumor tissue. As DNA, the CDR3 is TGTGCCAGCAGCTCTTCGGGCCTTCCTGGGGCCAACGTCCTGACTTTC. Protein sequence: CASSSSGLPGANVLTF. The full variable domain, in which reference TRBV7-8 and TRBJ2-6 provide the parts outside the CDR3, is GAGVSQSPRYKVAKRGQDVALRCDPISGHVSLFWYQQALGQGPEFLTYFQNEAQLDKSGLPSDRFFAERPEGSVSTLKIQRTQQEDSAVYLCASSSSGLPGANVLTFGAGSRLTVL.